Many counts were recorded for the clone carrying this T cell receptor (beta chain). This record belongs to a study of low-dose radiotherapy and immunotherapy resistance in tumors. Turning to the study itself: Every two weeks, the protocol called for intravenous cyclophosphamide at 200 mg/m2. It was given one day before each radiation and immunotherapy administration. Patients were on oral aspirin 300 mg taken daily for four cycles from cycle 1 day 1.

With TRAV- and TRBV-specific primers, first-strand cDNA was made, covering the alpha and beta chains. For amplifying TCRs, the PCR ran for 15 to 20 cycles with Phusion, which was used together with a constant-region primer and the adapter on the V primers. TCRdb re-called the reads with MiXCR, one entry per CDR3 protein. The sample shows about 82,000 distinct CDR3 sequences, 18% of them seen only once. J gave up 5 bases and V 2 bases, and 6 bases lay outside the gene matches. Germline-derived CDR1 and CDR2 are SGHTS and YDEGEE. The CDR3 is 14 amino acids. The time point is: before trial treatment. Donors were dosed with nivolumab and ipilimumab; they also received aspirin, low-dose cyclophosphamide and low-dose radiotherapy.

The chain links TRBV5-8 to TRBJ1-2; TRBD1 agrees at 7 bases. This sequence originates from a male donor with prostate cancer. Sequenced here: PBMCs, sampled before treatment. The DNA for the CDR3 is TGTGCCAGCAGCTTCCGGGGACAGAAATATGGCTACACCTTC. It yields the protein CASSFRGQKYGYTF. Combining the CDR3 with reference TRBV5-8 and TRBJ1-2 gives the whole variable domain EAGVTQSPTHLIKTRGQQATLRCSPISGHTSVYWYQQALGLGLQFLLWYDEGEERNRGNFPPRFSGRQFPNYSSELNVNALELEDSALYLCASSFRGQKYGYTFGSGTRLTVV.